The clone carrying this TCR beta chain occurred a few times. No antigen is known for it. The data belong to a study of metastatic and nonmetastatic thyroid tumors. Study-level results: Significantly greater TCR beta diversity was reportedly found in malignant thyroid tumors than in benign nodules (in blood and tumor).

Per the study methods: What underpinned the distant-metastasis classifier for papillary thyroid cancer was the set of CDR3 differences across clinicopathological groups. TCRdb recomputed clones from the PCR reads via MiXCR. The V and J calls shown here were made by TCRdb, not taken from the authors' results. Of 24,000 or so clones listed, approximately 24% were seen once; the top ten hold 6% to 9.5%. Patients had received no treatment of any kind before thyroid surgery. Deletions cut 1 base from V and 6 bases from J, with 12 bases between. The CDR3 extends over 14 amino acids. The germline CDR1 and CDR2 sequences are MDHEN and SYDVKM.

This TCR was recovered from a female donor with papillary thyroid cancer or a benign thyroid nodule (not recorded which). Some clones in this sample may be carry-over from other donors' samples. This chain uses TRBV28 with TRBJ1-2; a possible D gene is TRBD1 (5 bases). Specimen: blood. The CDR3 sequence is CASSLFQRGDGYTF. As DNA, the CDR3 is TGTGCCAGCAGTTTATTTCAACGAGGGGATGGCTACACCTTC.